Presented here are 21 T cell receptor beta chains from one specimen sequenced in a study of blood T cell repertoires in COVID-19. Libraries were prepared by immunoSEQ multiplex PCR; TCRdb keeps only in-frame clonotypes and omits some of them. The sample lists just over 35,000 clones, around nine tenths occurring once. The source material was peripheral blood. These TCRs come from a human donor in a cohort sampled during active COVID-19.

This clone occurred once. This chain uses TRBV4-2 with TRBJ1-5; no firm D call. Germline loops: CDR1 LGHNA, CDR2 YNFKEQ. This CDR3 has 13 residues. V was cut by 0 bases and J by 10 bases, with 10 bases left in between. The CDR3 bases are TGTGCCAGCAGCCAAGATTTAGAGGAACCCCAGCATTTT. Protein product: CASSQDLEEPQHF.

This chain joins TRBV2 and TRBJ2-1, with 7 bases that match TRBD1. The trim removed 6 bases at V and 2 bases at J, leaving 7 bases unmatched. CDR1 is SNHLY and CDR2 is FYNNEI in the germline V gene. This CDR3 contains 15 residues. The CDR3 here is CASSRDSRTYNEQFF. The CDR3 DNA sequence: TGTGCCAGCAGCCGGGACAGCCGCACCTACAATGAGCAGTTCTTC.

This chain connects TRBV19 to TRBJ2-4, with D perhaps TRBD2 (6 bases). Deletions cut 3 bases from V and 6 bases from J, with 18 bases between. The CDR3 covers 16 residues. From germline, CDR1 is LNHDA and CDR2 SQIVND (reference sequence). The CDR3 protein is CASSMGWRAAGNIQYF. The CDR3 DNA is TGTGCCAGTAGTATGGGGTGGCGGGCAGCGGGAAACATTCAGTACTTC.

The gene calls are TRBV11-2 and TRBJ2-3, with 7 bases identical to TRBD2. From germline, CDR1 is SGHAT and CDR2 FQNNGV. Trimming removed 4 bases from V and 4 bases from J; junction bases left unmatched: 11. The CDR3 loop spans 16 amino acids. CDR3 in amino acids: CASSSPGLPFPDTQYF. The CDR3 DNA is TGTGCCAGCAGCTCTCCGGGACTACCCTTCCCAGATACGCAGTATTTT.

J is TRBJ1-2 and V is TRBV18; 7 bases are a match to TRBD1. Trimming cost V 3 bases and J 8 bases; bases outside gene matches: 12. The CDR3 length is 15 residues. Germline V gene sequence: CDR1 KGHSH, CDR2 LQKENI. The chain's CDR3 is CASSPTTGAQSGYTF. CDR3 nucleotide sequence: TGTGCCAGCTCACCGACAACAGGGGCCCAGTCGGGCTACACCTTC. The full variable domain, in which reference TRBV18 and TRBJ1-2 provide the parts outside the CDR3, is NAGVMQNPRHLVRRRGQEARLRCSPMKGHSHVYWYRQLPEEGLKFMVYLQKENIIDESGMPKERFSAEFPKEGPSILRIQQVVRGDSAAYFCASSPTTGAQSGYTFGSGTRLTVV.

The chain has TRBV7-8 and TRBJ1-2; D unclear. This CDR3 region has 16 residues. From germline, CDR1 is SGHVS and CDR2 FQNEAQ. The V and J ends lost 2 bases and 4 bases respectively, with 17 bases between them. This CDR3 reads CASSLFPPGAPYGYTF. The CDR3 coding sequence is TGTGCCAGCAGCTTATTCCCCCCAGGTGCCCCCTATGGCTACACCTTC. The whole variable domain, filled in from reference TRBV7-8 and TRBJ1-2, reads GAGVSQSPRYKVAKRGQDVALRCDPISGHVSLFWYQQALGQGPEFLTYFQNEAQLDKSGLPSDRFFAERPEGSVSTLKIQRTQQEDSAVYLCASSLFPPGAPYGYTFGSGTRLTVV.

The rearrangement uses TRBV6-1 and TRBJ2-7; no firm D call. This CDR3 contains 14 residues. In germline, CDR1 is MNHNS, CDR2 SASEGT. Deletions cut 1 base from V and 0 bases from J, with 7 bases between. The CDR3 bases are TGTGCCAGCAGTGAAGGAGGAAGCTCCTACGAGCAGTACTTC. Its translation is CASSEGGSSYEQYF.

This clone was seen only once. This CDR3 is CASSYLQGGDTQYF. The DNA of the CDR3 is TGTGCCAGCAGTTATTTACAGGGGGGAGATACGCAGTATTTT. V usage is TRBV6-5 and J usage is TRBJ2-3; 8 bases line up with TRBD1. From germline, CDR1 is MNHEY and CDR2 SVGAGI. CDR3 length equals 14 residues. The J segment lost 5 bases and the V segment lost 3 bases, leaving 4 bases of the junction unmatched.

CDR3 in DNA: TGCGCCAGCAGCTTTGACTGGGGGGTTGATACGCAGTATTTT. It translates to CASSFDWGVDTQYF. The V gene is TRBV5-1, the J gene TRBJ2-3; maybe TRBD2 (6 bases). Trimming stripped 2 bases from V and 6 bases from J, with 13 bases between. Germline CDR1 SGHRS, CDR2 YFSETQ. The CDR3 is 14 amino acids.

About this clone itself: Distinct nucleotide sequences in the sample also encode this CDR3. The chain employs TRBV5-1 and TRBJ1-3, with D possibly being TRBD1 (6 bases). The germline V gene encodes CDR1 SGHRS and CDR2 YFSETQ. CDR3 length: 14 amino acids. Trimming cost V 2 bases and J 1 base, with 7 bases left between them. The DNA for the CDR3 is TGCGCCAGCAGCTTACAGGGTTCTGGAAACACCATATATTTT. Protein: CASSLQGSGNTIYF. Full variable domain (missing parts from reference TRBV5-1 and TRBJ1-3): KAGVTQTPRYLIKTRGQQVTLSCSPISGHRSVSWYQQTPGQGLQFLFEYFSETQRNKGNFPGRFSGRQFSNSRSEMNVSTLELGDSALYLCASSLQGSGNTIYFGEGSWLTVV.

The chain is built from TRBV6-4 and TRBJ2-6, with D maybe TRBD1 (5 bases). V lost 6 bases and J 1 base, leaving 10 bases between the germline ends. Germline assignment: CDR1 MRHNA and CDR2 SNTAGT. The CDR3 has 15 amino acids. The CDR3 sequence is CASRAGKSGANVLTF. The CDR3 coding sequence is TGTGCCAGCAGGGCAGGGAAATCTGGGGCCAACGTCCTGACTTTC.

The rearrangement joins TRBV7-8 to TRBJ1-4; possibly TRBD1 for D (6 bases). The CDR3 totals 16 residues. V lost 6 bases and J 5 bases, leaving 19 bases between the germline ends. Germline CDR1 and CDR2: SGHVS and FQNEAQ. The CDR3 bases are TGTGCCAGCAGACGGAGCCCGGGGGGGCGGAATGAAAAACTGTTTTTT. It is translated as CASRRSPGGRNEKLFF. The full variable domain, completed using reference TRBV7-8 and TRBJ1-4, is GAGVSQSPRYKVAKRGQDVALRCDPISGHVSLFWYQQALGQGPEFLTYFQNEAQLDKSGLPSDRFFAERPEGSVSTLKIQRTQQEDSAVYLCASRRSPGGRNEKLFFGSGTQLSVL.

J is TRBJ2-3 and V is TRBV27; 10 bases match TRBD2. Germline-derived CDR1 and CDR2 are MNHEY and SMNVEV (reference sequence). CDR3 length: 15 amino acids. J gave up 6 bases and V 8 bases, and 11 bases lay outside the gene matches. The CDR3 nucleotides read TGTGCCAGCTCTCCTAGCGGGGGACGCGGGGATACGCAGTATTTT. Translated, it gives CASSPSGGRGDTQYF.

The chain combines TRBV19 with TRBJ1-5; no clear D gene. Germline CDR1 and CDR2: LNHDA and SQIVND (reference sequence). The CDR3 totals 15 residues. With 1 base removed from V and 3 bases from J, the gap between germline ends came to 10 bases. The CDR3 DNA sequence: TGTGCCAGTAGTATAGGAGGTGGATTCAATCAGCCCCAGCATTTT. Translated: CASSIGGGFNQPQHF.

This sequence joins TRBV6-5 and TRBJ1-1; a weak D match, TRBD1 (6 bases). The CDR3 extends over 14 amino acids. Germline V CDR1 and CDR2: MNHEY, SVGAGI. The germline V and J ends were trimmed by 6 bases and 4 bases, with 15 bases remaining between them. Here the CDR3 DNA reads TGTGCCAGCAGACCGTTACAGGGAGTCACTGAAGCTTTCTTT. This encodes CASRPLQGVTEAFF.

This clone was seen a single time. V is TRBV7-2 and J is TRBJ1-1; TRBD1 agrees at 7 bases. This CDR3 comprises 13 residues. V was pared by 5 bases and J by 8 bases, with 8 bases of the junction left unmatched. Germline CDR1 reads SGHTA; CDR2 reads FQGNSA. CDR3 DNA sequence: TGTGCCAGCAGCCCTCGTCGACAGGGCGAAGCTTTCTTT. Residues: CASSPRRQGEAFF.

The rearrangement links TRBV5-4 to TRBJ1-3; 7 bases align to TRBD1. V trimming: 0 bases; J trimming: 0 bases; junction bases outside the gene matches: 15. The CDR3 has 20 residues. Looked up from germline, CDR1 is SGHNT and CDR2 is YYREEE (reference sequence). The CDR3 DNA reads TGTGCCAGCAGCTTGGGGGGGACAGTTCCTTACCCCATCTCTGGAAACACCATATATTTT. The encoded protein is CASSLGGTVPYPISGNTIYF.

In its sample, this clone was seen a few times. The chain has TRBV5-4 and TRBJ2-7; TRBD1 agrees at 10 bases. The V gene's germline CDR1 is SGHNT and CDR2 YYREEE (reference sequence). The J segment lost 2 bases and the V segment lost 4 bases, leaving 3 bases of the junction unmatched. This CDR3 is built from 14 residues. The DNA of the CDR3 is TGTGCCAGCAGCCCCGGACAGGGGGCCTACGAGCAGTACTTC. Protein product: CASSPGQGAYEQYF.

This clone was observed a handful of times. The chain joins TRBV2 to TRBJ1-6; no firm D call. The V gene lost 6 bases and the J gene lost 7 bases, with 16 bases spanning the gap. The CDR3 is 15 residues long. Germline V gene data show CDR1 as SNHLY and CDR2 as FYNNEI. The CDR3 DNA reads TGTGCCAGCAGCGCAAACGGGGTTGGGAATTCACCCCTCCACTTT. It specifies CASSANGVGNSPLHF.

The chain employs TRBV7-6 and TRBJ1-2; no reliable D call. CDR3 size: 15 residues. Trimming removed 5 bases from V and 2 bases from J, with 15 bases in between. The germline CDR1 and CDR2 sequences are SGHVS and FNYEAQ. CDR3 coding DNA: TGTGCCAGCAGCCCGACGGGGAGCTCCAACTATGGCTACACCTTC. It is translated as CASSPTGSSNYGYTF.

The chain is built from TRBV2 and TRBJ1-2; a possible D gene is TRBD1 (5 bases). V lost 2 bases, J lost 7 bases, and 17 bases lay in between. The CDR3 covers 15 residues. Germline CDR1 reads SNHLY; CDR2 reads FYNNEI. Here the CDR3 reads CASSERGGAIVGYTF. The CDR3 bases are TGTGCCAGCAGTGAAAGAGGAGGGGCGATCGTTGGCTACACCTTC.